The T cell receptor (beta chain) described here comes from a study of cytomegalovirus exposure and HLA in healthy donors. Points from the study as a whole: In a later analysis, a missense DCLRE1C variant was linked to TCR beta V- and J-gene trimming. The classifier reportedly diagnosed cytomegalovirus status with high specificity and sensitivity. Specific recognition of CMV antigens was confirmed in vitro for a few chains (all CMV-associated).

A multiplex PCR was run with 60 Vbeta primers and 13 Jbeta primers. Libraries were prepared by immunoSEQ multiplex PCR; TCRdb keeps only in-frame clonotypes and omits some of them. The sample includes nearly 100,000 clones, less than 85% seen only once; the top ten take around 20%. In the case of this clone: Antigen: not known.

Germline V gene sequence: CDR1 ENHRY, CDR2 SYGVKD. V shed 4 bases, J shed 2 bases, and the junction held 6 bases outside the gene matches. The CDR3 is made up of 15 amino acids. This clonotype originated in a woman aged 55-70 years in good health and CMV-seropositive. The sample consisted of PBMCs. The V call is TRBV10-3, the J call TRBJ1-1, with 8 bases fitting TRBD1. CDR3 sequence: CAISANGQGNTEAFF. The CDR3 DNA reads as TGTGCCATCAGTGCCAACGGACAGGGCAACACTGAAGCTTTCTTT.